What follows are 5 T cell receptor beta chains derived from one specimen sequenced in a study of shared clonotypes between healthy human individuals. Sequencing was performed with immunoSEQ multiplex PCR; in TCRdb, only in-frame clones are kept and a portion is missing. The sample has millions of clones, roughly 95% seen once. The naive CD8 subset, CD45RO-negative cells positively selected for CCR7, excluded terminally differentiated effector memory CD45RA+ cells. The sample was naive CD8+ T cells sorted from blood. The receptors were gathered from a man aged 18 to 30 in good health.

This chain uses TRBV6-5 with TRBJ2-1; 7 bases align to TRBD2. With V trimmed by 6 bases and J by 8 bases, 7 bases remained unmatched. In germline, CDR1 is MNHEY, CDR2 SVGAGI. The CDR3 is 13 amino acids. The CDR3 DNA follows: TGTGCCAGCAGCCCGACTAGCCGCCATGAGCAGTTCTTC. Residues: CASSPTSRHEQFF.

The J gene is TRBJ2-7, the V gene TRBV5-4, with D perhaps being TRBD1 or TRBD2 (6 bases each). Looked up from germline, CDR1 is SGHNT and CDR2 is YYREEE (reference sequence). This CDR3 spans 14 amino acids. V lost 4 bases to trimming and J lost 7 bases, with 18 bases between them. The CDR3 sequence is CASSIGTPAGEQYF. The CDR3 DNA is TGTGCCAGCAGCATCGGGACACCGGCGGGGGAGCAGTACTTC. The whole variable domain, remainder taken from reference TRBV5-4 and TRBJ2-7, is ETGVTQSPTHLIKTRGQQVTLRCSSQSGHNTVSWYQQALGQGPQFIFQYYREEENGRGNFPPRFSGLQFPNYSSELNVNALELDDSALYLCASSIGTPAGEQYFGPGTRLTVT.

The chain is built from TRBV29-1 and TRBJ2-5; TRBD1 or TRBD2 may be the D gene (5 bases each). In germline, CDR1 is SQVTM, CDR2 ANQGSEA. The length of the CDR3 is 14 residues. Trimming removed 3 bases from V and 5 bases from J, with 16 bases in between. CDR3 protein: CSVDGFWGSETQYF. The DNA of the CDR3 is TGCAGCGTTGATGGCTTTTGGGGGTCGGAGACCCAGTACTTC.

The chain uses TRBV18 and TRBJ1-4; 8 positions match TRBD1. Germline V lookup: CDR1 KGHSH, CDR2 LQKENI. V shed 3 bases, J shed 4 bases, and the junction held 4 bases outside the gene matches. The CDR3 sequence is 15 residues long. CDR3 sequence reads: CASSPTGVGNEKLFF. The CDR3 region has the DNA TGTGCCAGCTCACCGACAGGGGTGGGTAATGAAAAACTGTTTTTT.

The chain links TRBV13 to TRBJ2-5; 7 bases are shared with TRBD2. There are 16 residues in the CDR3. V trimming: 5 bases; J trimming: 0 bases; junction bases outside the gene matches: 9. CDR1 and CDR2 from the germline V gene are PRHDT and FYEKMQ (reference sequence). The CDR3 region has the DNA TGTGCCAGCAGCCTCCTAGCGGTGATGAACCAAGAGACCCAGTACTTC. Its translation is CASSLLAVMNQETQYF.